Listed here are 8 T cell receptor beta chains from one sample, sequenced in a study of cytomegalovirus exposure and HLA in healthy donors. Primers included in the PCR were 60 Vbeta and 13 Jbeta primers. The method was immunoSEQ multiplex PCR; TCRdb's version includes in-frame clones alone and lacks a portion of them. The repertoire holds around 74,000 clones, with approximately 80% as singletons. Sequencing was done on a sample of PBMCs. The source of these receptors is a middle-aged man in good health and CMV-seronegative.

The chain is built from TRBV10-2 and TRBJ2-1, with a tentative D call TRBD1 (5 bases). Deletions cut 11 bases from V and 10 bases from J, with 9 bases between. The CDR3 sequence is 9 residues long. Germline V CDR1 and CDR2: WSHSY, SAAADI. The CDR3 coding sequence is TGCGCCCGAAGACAGGAGCAGTTCTTC. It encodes CARRQEQFF.

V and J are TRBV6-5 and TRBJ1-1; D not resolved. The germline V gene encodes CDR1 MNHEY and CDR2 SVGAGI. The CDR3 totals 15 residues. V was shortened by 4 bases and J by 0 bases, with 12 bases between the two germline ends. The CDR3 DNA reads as TGTGCCAGCAGTTTAACAGCTATCATGAACACTGAAGCTTTCTTT. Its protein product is CASSLTAIMNTEAFF.

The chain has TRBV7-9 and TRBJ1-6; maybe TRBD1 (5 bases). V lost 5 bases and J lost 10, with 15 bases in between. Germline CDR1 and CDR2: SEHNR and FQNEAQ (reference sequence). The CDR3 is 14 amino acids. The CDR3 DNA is TGTGCCAGCAGCCCAGGGCAGGGTTGGTCACCCCTCCACTTT. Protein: CASSPGQGWSPLHF.

The CDR3 DNA is TGTGCCAGCAGCTCTTCGGTCCCCCTTTCTGAAGCTTTCTTT. Protein: CASSSSVPLSEAFF. V usage is TRBV7-6 and J usage is TRBJ1-1, with D uncertain. From germline, CDR1 is SGHVS and CDR2 FNYEAQ. Trimming took 4 bases from V and 6 from J, leaving 15 bases between them. This CDR3 contains 14 residues.

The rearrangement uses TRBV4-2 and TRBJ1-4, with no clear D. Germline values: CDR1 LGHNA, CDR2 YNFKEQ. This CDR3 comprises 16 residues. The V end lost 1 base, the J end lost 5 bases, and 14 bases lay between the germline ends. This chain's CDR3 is CASSQVLGGVNEKLFF. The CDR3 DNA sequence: TGTGCCAGCAGCCAAGTTCTAGGTGGCGTAAATGAAAAACTGTTTTTT.

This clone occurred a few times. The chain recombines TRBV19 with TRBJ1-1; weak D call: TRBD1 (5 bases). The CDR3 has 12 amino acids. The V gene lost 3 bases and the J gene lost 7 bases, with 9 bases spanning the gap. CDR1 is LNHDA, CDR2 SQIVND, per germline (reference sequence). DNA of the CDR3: TGTGCCAGTAGTATCGGACATGGTGAAGCTTTCTTT. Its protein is CASSIGHGEAFF.

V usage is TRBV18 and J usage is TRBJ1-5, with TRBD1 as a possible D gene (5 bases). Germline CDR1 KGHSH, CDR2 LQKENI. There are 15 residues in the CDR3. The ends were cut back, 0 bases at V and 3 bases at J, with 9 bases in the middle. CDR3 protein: CASSPPEGHNQPQHF. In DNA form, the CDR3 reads TGTGCCAGCTCACCACCGGAGGGGCACAATCAGCCCCAGCATTTT. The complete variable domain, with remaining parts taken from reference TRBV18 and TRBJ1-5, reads NAGVMQNPRHLVRRRGQEARLRCSPMKGHSHVYWYRQLPEEGLKFMVYLQKENIIDESGMPKERFSAEFPKEGPSILRIQQVVRGDSAAYFCASSPPEGHNQPQHFGDGTRLSIL.

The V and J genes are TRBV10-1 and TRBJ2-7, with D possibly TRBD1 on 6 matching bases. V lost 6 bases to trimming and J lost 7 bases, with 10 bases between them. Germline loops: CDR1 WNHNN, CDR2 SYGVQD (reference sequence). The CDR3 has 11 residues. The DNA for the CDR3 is TGCGCCAGCAGATTCAGGGGTGAGCAGTACTTC. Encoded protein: CASRFRGEQYF.